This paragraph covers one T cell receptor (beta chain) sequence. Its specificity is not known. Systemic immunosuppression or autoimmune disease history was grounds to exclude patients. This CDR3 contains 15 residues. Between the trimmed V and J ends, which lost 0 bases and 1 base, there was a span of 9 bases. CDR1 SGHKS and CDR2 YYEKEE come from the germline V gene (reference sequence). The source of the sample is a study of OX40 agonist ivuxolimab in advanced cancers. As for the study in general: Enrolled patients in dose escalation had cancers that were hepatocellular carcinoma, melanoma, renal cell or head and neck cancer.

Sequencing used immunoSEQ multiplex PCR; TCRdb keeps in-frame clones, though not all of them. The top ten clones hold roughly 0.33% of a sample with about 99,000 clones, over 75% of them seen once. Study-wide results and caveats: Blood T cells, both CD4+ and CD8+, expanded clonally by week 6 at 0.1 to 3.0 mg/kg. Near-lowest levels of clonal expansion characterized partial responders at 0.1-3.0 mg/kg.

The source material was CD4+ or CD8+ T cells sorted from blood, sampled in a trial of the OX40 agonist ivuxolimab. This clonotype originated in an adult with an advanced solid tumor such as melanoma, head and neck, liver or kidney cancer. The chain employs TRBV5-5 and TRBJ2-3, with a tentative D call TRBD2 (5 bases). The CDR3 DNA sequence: TGTGCCAGCAGCTTGGGAGTTAGCGGCACAGATACGCAGTATTTT. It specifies CASSLGVSGTDTQYF.